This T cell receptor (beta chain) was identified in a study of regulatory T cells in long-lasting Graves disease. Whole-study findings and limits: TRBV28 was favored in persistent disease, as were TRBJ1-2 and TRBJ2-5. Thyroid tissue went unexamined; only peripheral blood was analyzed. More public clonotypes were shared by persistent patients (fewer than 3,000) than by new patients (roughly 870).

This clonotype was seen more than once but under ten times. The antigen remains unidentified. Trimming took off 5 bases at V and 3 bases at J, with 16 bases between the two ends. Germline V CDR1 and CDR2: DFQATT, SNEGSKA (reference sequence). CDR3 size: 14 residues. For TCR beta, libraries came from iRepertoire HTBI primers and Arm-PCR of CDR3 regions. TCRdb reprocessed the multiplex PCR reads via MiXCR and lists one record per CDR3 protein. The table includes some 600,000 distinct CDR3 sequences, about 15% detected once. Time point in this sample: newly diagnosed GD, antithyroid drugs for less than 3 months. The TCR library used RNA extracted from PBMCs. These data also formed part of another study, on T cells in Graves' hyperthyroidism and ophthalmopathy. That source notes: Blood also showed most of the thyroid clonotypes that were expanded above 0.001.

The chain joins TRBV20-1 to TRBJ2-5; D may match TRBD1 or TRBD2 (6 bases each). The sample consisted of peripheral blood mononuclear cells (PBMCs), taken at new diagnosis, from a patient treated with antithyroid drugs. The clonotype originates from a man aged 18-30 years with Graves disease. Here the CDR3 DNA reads TGCAGTGCTCTAGGGGGGATGGGGAAAGAGACCCAGTACTTC. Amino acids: CSALGGMGKETQYF.